This T cell receptor beta chain was identified in a study of early T cells in non-severe SARS-CoV-2 infection. Study in general: Sequencing targeted bulk RNA from unsorted whole blood, leaving chains unpaired.

This CDR3 is built from 14 residues. V shed 3 bases and J shed 2 bases, with 7 bases lying between them. The germline V gene has CDR1 LNHDA and CDR2 SQIVND (reference sequence). Each single cDNA molecule received a unique molecular identifier. One entry per CDR3 protein results from TCRdb running MiXCR on the 5' RACE reads. This sample yields 25,000 to 35,000 distinct CDR3 sequences, of which approximately 5% are seen a single time; 10% to 15% belongs to the top ten. This clonotype was counted at least ten times. Its antigen is still unknown. Points from the study as a whole: VDJdb matching skewed toward anti-spike CD8 responses, missing private and CD4 specificities.

The genes are TRBV19 and TRBJ2-2; D is unresolved. The receptor was derived from an adult who was a healthcare worker with PCR-confirmed SARS-CoV-2 infection or an uninfected control (not recorded which). Sequencing used whole blood. The DNA for the CDR3 is TGTGCCAGTAGTATCTGGTCAAACACCGGGGAGCTGTTTTTT. Translated: CASSIWSNTGELFF.